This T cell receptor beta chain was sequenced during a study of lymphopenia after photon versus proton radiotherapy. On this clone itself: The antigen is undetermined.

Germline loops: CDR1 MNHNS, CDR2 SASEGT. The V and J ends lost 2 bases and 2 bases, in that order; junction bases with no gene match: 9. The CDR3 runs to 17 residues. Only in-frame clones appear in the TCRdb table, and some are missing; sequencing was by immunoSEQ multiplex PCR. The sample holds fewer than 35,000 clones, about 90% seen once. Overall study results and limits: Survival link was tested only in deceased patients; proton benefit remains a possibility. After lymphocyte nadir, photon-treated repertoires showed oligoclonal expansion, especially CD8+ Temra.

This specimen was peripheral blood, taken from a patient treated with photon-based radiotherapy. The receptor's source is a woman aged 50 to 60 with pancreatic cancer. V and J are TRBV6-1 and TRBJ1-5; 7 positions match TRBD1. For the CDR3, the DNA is TGTGCCAGCAGTGAAAGGGGCAGGGGGATAGGCAATCAGCCCCAGCATTTT. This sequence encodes CASSERGRGIGNQPQHF.